Below are 28 T cell receptor beta chains sequenced from a single sample in a study of blood T cells in healthy people across ages. Through a sample-barcoded 5' primer and a J-beta primer mix, a second PCR was run for roughly 7 to 12 cycles. From the 5' RACE reads, TCRdb called clonotypes with MiXCR, one entry per CDR3 protein. The table includes some 1.4 million distinct CDR3 sequences, about 43% detected once. The specimen was blood. These receptors all come from a woman younger than 30 in good health.

The rearrangement joins TRBV11-2 to TRBJ2-1; unclear D gene. The CDR3 is 14 amino acids. The germline V and J ends were trimmed by 1 base and 14 bases, with 18 bases remaining between them. CDR1 is SGHAT, CDR2 FQNNGV, per germline. CDR3 sequence reads: CASSLGSETPREFF. CDR3 coding DNA: TGTGCCAGCAGCTTAGGTTCTGAGACCCCCCGGGAGTTCTTC.

This chain connects TRBV9 to TRBJ2-7; D unresolved. This CDR3 comprises 14 residues. Germline V gene lookup returns CDR1 SGDLS and CDR2 YYNGEE. V was clipped by 4 bases and J by 4 bases, with 15 bases between them. For the CDR3, the DNA is TGTGCCAGCAGCCCCCTCCCGGGCCAATACGAGCAGTACTTC. This sequence encodes CASSPLPGQYEQYF. Variable domain in full (rest from reference TRBV9 and TRBJ2-7): DSGVTQTPKHLITATGQRVTLRCSPRSGDLSVYWYQQSLDQGLQFLIQYYNGEERAKGNILERFSAQQFPDLHSELNLSSLELGDSALYFCASSPLPGQYEQYFGPGTRLTVT.

The V and J genes are TRBV6-5 and TRBJ2-7; 7 bases agree with TRBD1. The CDR3 totals 14 residues. CDR1 is MNHEY and CDR2 is SVGAGI in the germline V gene. Losses at the gene ends were 4 bases for V and 8 bases for J; bases not matched to a gene: 11. CDR3 sequence (DNA): TGTGCCAGCAGTTGGGACAGCCCCCCACGGCAGCAGTACTTC. Its protein product is CASSWDSPPRQQYF.

This chain links TRBV6-1 with TRBJ2-6; 8 bases match TRBD2. This CDR3 has 17 residues. Germline CDR1 is MNHNS and CDR2 is SASEGT. The V gene end was trimmed by 6 bases and the J gene end by 4 bases; junction bases not matched to a gene: 11. The DNA of the CDR3 is TGTGCCAGCAGAGCCGGGACTAGGTCCAGGGGGGCCAACGTCCTGACTTTC. It codes for CASRAGTRSRGANVLTF.

The genes are TRBV5-1 and TRBJ1-3, with D maybe TRBD1 (6 bases). V lost 4 bases, J lost 2 bases, and 16 bases lay in between. The germline V gene has CDR1 SGHRS and CDR2 YFSETQ. The CDR3 has 16 residues. The CDR3 DNA reads as TGCGCCAGCAGCATGGGGGCGCTGGGTACTGGAAACACCATATATTTT. Protein sequence: CASSMGALGTGNTIYF.

This clonotype was counted only a few times. This chain joins TRBV5-6 and TRBJ2-5; D ambiguous. V shed 2 bases and J shed 5 bases, with 13 bases lying between them. The CDR3 consists of 14 residues. Germline V lookup: CDR1 SGHDT, CDR2 YYEEEE. The CDR3 DNA follows: TGTGCCAGCAGCTTTGTCCCGGGCTCCGAGACCCAGTACTTC. It specifies CASSFVPGSETQYF. The complete variable domain, with remaining parts taken from reference TRBV5-6 and TRBJ2-5, reads DAGVTQSPTHLIKTRGQQVTLRCSPKSGHDTVSWYQQALGQGPQFIFQYYEEEERQRGNFPDRFSGHQFPNYSSELNVNALLLGDSALYLCASSFVPGSETQYFGPGTRLLVL.

The rearrangement links TRBV5-1 to TRBJ2-7; D call uncertain. The CDR3 consists of 15 residues. Trimming removed 4 bases at V and 7 bases at J, with 21 bases between. CDR1 is SGHRS, CDR2 YFSETQ, per germline. CDR3 in DNA: TGCGCCAGCAGCACGGACGGATCTAGGAACAATGAGCAGTACTTC. Translating it yields CASSTDGSRNNEQYF.

This clonotype was recorded once. The chain carries TRBV7-9 and TRBJ2-5; D might be TRBD1 (6 bases). Germline CDR1 SEHNR, CDR2 FQNEAQ (reference sequence). This CDR3 is 16 amino acids long. V was trimmed by 5 bases and J by 2 bases, leaving 18 bases between them. In DNA, the CDR3 is TGTGCCAGCAGCCGCGGTGAAGGGGGTTGGCAAGAGACCCAGTACTTC. Translation: CASSRGEGGWQETQYF.

V gene TRBV7-2 combines with J gene TRBJ2-7; D tentatively reads TRBD1 or TRBD2 (5 bases each). The V end was cut by 3 bases, the J end by 4 bases, with 13 bases between. The CDR3 has 14 residues. The germline V gene encodes CDR1 SGHTA and CDR2 FQGNSA. CDR3 in amino acids: CASSFRDGVYEQYF. DNA of the CDR3: TGTGCCAGCAGCTTCCGGGACGGAGTTTACGAGCAGTACTTC.

The chain has TRBV6-6 and TRBJ2-5; 11 bases line up with TRBD2. The DNA end lines up better with TRBJ2-7; the J call may be wrong. The CDR3 spans 15 residues. Looked up from germline, CDR1 is MNHNY and CDR2 is SVGAGI (reference sequence). The CDR3 nucleotides are TGTGCCAGCAGGTTGACTAGCGGGGAGACCTACGAGCAGTACTTC. It codes for CASRLTSGETYEQYF.

V gene TRBV20-1 combines with J gene TRBJ2-6, with a weak D call TRBD2 (6 bases). V was shortened by 0 bases and J by 1 base, with 7 bases between the two germline ends. Per the germline V gene, CDR1 is DFQATT and CDR2 is SNEGSKA (reference sequence). CDR3 size: 15 residues. CDR3 amino acids: CSAREAGSGANVLTF. The CDR3 DNA reads as TGCAGTGCTAGAGAGGCGGGGTCTGGGGCCAACGTCCTGACTTTC.

This clonotype occurred once. The chain employs TRBV27 and TRBJ2-1; D is possibly TRBD1 or TRBD2 (5 bases each). The closer fit of TRBJ2-7 to the DNA end suggests the J call may be wrong. CDR1 and CDR2 from the germline V gene are MNHEY and SMNVEV (reference sequence). CDR3 length: 14 residues. The CDR3, as DNA: TGTGCCAGCAGCACCGGGACGGCCTACAATGAGCAGTACTTC. Amino acid sequence: CASSTGTAYNEQYF.

The sample holds a few counts of this clonotype. The chain uses TRBV4-1 and TRBJ2-5; possibly TRBD1 for D (7 bases). Trimming took off 4 bases at V and 1 base at J, with 13 bases between the two ends. CDR1 is MGHRA and CDR2 is YSYEKL in the germline V gene. The CDR3 is 15 amino acids. Written as DNA, the CDR3 is TGCGCCAGCAGCCCTGTGGAGGGGGCCCAAGAGACCCAGTACTTC. Its translation: CASSPVEGAQETQYF.

This clonotype was detected a few times. The chain is built from TRBV27 and TRBJ1-2; D gene ambiguous. Between the trimmed V and J ends, which lost 6 bases and 6 bases, there was a span of 14 bases. The V gene's germline CDR1 is MNHEY and CDR2 SMNVEV (reference sequence). This CDR3 has 13 residues. The DNA for the CDR3 is TGTGCCAGCAGCCGCGGAAATTGGGATGGCTACACCTTC. Its protein product is CASSRGNWDGYTF.

This clonotype was seen repeatedly, ten times or more. The V gene is TRBV10-3, the J gene TRBJ1-2; no clear D gene. This CDR3 is built from 14 residues. The germline V and J ends were trimmed by 0 bases and 7 bases, with 12 bases remaining between them. From germline, CDR1 is ENHRY and CDR2 SYGVKD. In DNA form, the CDR3 reads TGTGCCATCAGTGAGTCGGGGAGCAAATTTGGCTACACCTTC. Residues: CAISESGSKFGYTF.

The chain combines TRBV12-3 or TRBV12-4 with TRBJ2-3, with 10 nucleotides matching TRBD2. This CDR3 region has 17 residues. V lost 5 bases, J lost 3 bases, and 11 bases stayed unmatched. The CDR3 loop is CASSTAFSSGRTDTQYF. DNA for the CDR3: TGTGCCAGCAGTACCGCCTTTTCTAGCGGGAGAACAGATACGCAGTATTTT.

The rearrangement links TRBV20-1 to TRBJ1-6; no reliable D call. There are 13 residues in the CDR3. V was pared by 2 bases and J by 8 bases, with 10 bases between. Germline V gives CDR1 DFQATT, CDR2 SNEGSKA (reference sequence). The CDR3 DNA sequence: TGCAGTGCTAGATTTGCCCTGGATTCACCCCTCCACTTT. This gives the protein CSARFALDSPLHF.

This clonotype came up a few times. J is TRBJ2-1 and V is TRBV7-2, with 8 bases identical to TRBD1. The CDR3 extends over 16 amino acids. Trimming cost V 1 base and J 2 bases; bases outside gene matches: 4. The germline CDR1 and CDR2 sequences are SGHTA and FQGNSA. This CDR3 reads CASSLVGTGAYNEQFF. CDR3 sequence (DNA): TGTGCCAGCAGCTTAGTTGGGACAGGAGCCTACAATGAGCAGTTCTTC.

This chain connects TRBV28 to TRBJ2-7, with 9 bases matching TRBD2. Per the germline V gene, CDR1 is MDHEN and CDR2 is SYDVKM. The CDR3 extends over 15 amino acids. J lost 7 bases, V lost 11 bases, and 18 bases had no gene match. The CDR3 sequence: CAGANPGTSYNEQYF. The CDR3 DNA follows: TGTGCCGGCGCCAATCCCGGGACTAGCTACAATGAGCAGTACTTC.

The chain couples TRBV9 to TRBJ2-7; D is unresolved. V was shortened by 0 bases and J by 2 bases, with 9 bases between the two germline ends. Germline V gene lookup returns CDR1 SGDLS and CDR2 YYNGEE. The CDR3 has 14 residues. The CDR3 DNA reads TGTGCCAGCAGCGTAGAGGCTCATACCTACGAGCAGTACTTC. Its protein is CASSVEAHTYEQYF.

This chain uses TRBV20-1 with TRBJ2-5, with D tentatively TRBD2 (7 bases). Trimming stripped 8 bases from V and 4 bases from J, with 20 bases between. CDR3 length: 14 amino acids. Germline CDR1 DFQATT, CDR2 SNEGSKA (reference sequence). The CDR3 nucleotides read TGCAGTCCCGTAGGGGGGGGACTGGGAGAGACCCAGTACTTC. Translating gives CSPVGGGLGETQYF.

The rearrangement joins TRBV6-5 to TRBJ2-7, with a possible D match to TRBD1 (5 bases). The V gene lost 2 bases and the J gene lost 2 bases, with 10 bases spanning the gap. The CDR3 totals 14 residues. Germline values: CDR1 MNHEY, CDR2 SVGAGI. CDR3 DNA: TGTGCCAGCAGTTACAGGGGCAGAGCCTACGAGCAGTACTTC. This encodes CASSYRGRAYEQYF.

This chain joins TRBV15 and TRBJ2-1, with 15 bases lining up with TRBD2. This CDR3 spans 16 amino acids. The V gene end was trimmed by 1 base and the J gene end by 7 bases; junction bases not matched to a gene: 2. The germline V gene has CDR1 LNHNV and CDR2 YYDKDF (reference sequence). Written as DNA, the CDR3 is TGTGCCACCAGCAGAGTGGGACTAGCGGGAGGTAATGAGCAGTTCTTC. It translates to CATSRVGLAGGNEQFF.

This sequence joins TRBV4-1 and TRBJ2-1; D perhaps matches TRBD2 (6 bases). The CDR3 spans 17 residues. Trimming pared 2 bases from V and 3 bases from J, leaving 17 bases between. CDR1 and CDR2 (germline): MGHRA, YSYEKL. The CDR3 bases are TGCGCCAGCAGCCAAAAAGGTTGGGGGGATAGCTACAATGAGCAGTTCTTC. This codes for CASSQKGWGDSYNEQFF.

This clonotype was seen more than once but under ten times. The genes are TRBV12-3 or TRBV12-4 and TRBJ1-6; TRBD1 matches at 8 bases. With V trimmed by 5 bases and J by 9 bases, 6 bases remained unmatched. The CDR3 extends over 14 amino acids. CDR3: CASSPGQGGSPLHF. CDR3 bases: TGTGCCAGCAGTCCCGGACAGGGTGGTTCACCCCTCCACTTT.

This rearrangement joins TRBV10-3 to TRBJ1-4; 8 positions match TRBD1. CDR1 is ENHRY, CDR2 SYGVKD, per germline. The CDR3 is 14 residues long. V lost 6 bases, J lost 8 bases, and 8 bases stayed unmatched. CDR3 bases: TGTGCCATCAGCCCATCAGGGGGCCGGGAAAAACTGTTTTTT. It encodes CAISPSGGREKLFF.

The V call is TRBV11-2, the J call TRBJ2-5; a possible D gene is TRBD2 (6 bases). Deletions cut 1 base from V and 11 bases from J, with 20 bases between. Germline V gene sequence: CDR1 SGHAT, CDR2 FQNNGV. The CDR3 contains 15 residues. CDR3 residues: CASSLAQRVRSEQYF. Written as DNA, the CDR3 is TGTGCCAGCAGCTTAGCTCAGCGGGTACGTTCTGAGCAGTACTTC.

In its sample, this clonotype was seen a few times. The chain employs TRBV6-1 and TRBJ2-5; no firm D call. The J call is doubtful: the DNA matches TRBJ2-7 better. Germline V gives CDR1 MNHNS, CDR2 SASEGT. This CDR3 has 15 amino acids. Written as DNA, the CDR3 is TGTGCCAGCAGTGAGGGCAAGGCGTACCCCTACGAGCAGTACTTC. This translates into CASSEGKAYPYEQYF.